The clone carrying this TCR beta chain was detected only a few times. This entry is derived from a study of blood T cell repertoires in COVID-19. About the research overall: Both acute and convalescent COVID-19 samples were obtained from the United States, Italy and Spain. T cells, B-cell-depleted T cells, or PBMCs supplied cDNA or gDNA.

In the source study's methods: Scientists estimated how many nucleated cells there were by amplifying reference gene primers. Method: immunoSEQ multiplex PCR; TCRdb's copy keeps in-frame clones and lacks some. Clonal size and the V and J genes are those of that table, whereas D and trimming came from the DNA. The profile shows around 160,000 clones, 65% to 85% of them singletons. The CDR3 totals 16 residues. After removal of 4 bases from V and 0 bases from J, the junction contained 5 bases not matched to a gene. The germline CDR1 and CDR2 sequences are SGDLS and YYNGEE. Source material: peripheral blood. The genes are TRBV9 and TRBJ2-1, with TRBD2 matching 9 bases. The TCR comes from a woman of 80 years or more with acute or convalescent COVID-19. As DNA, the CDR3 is TGTGCCAGCAGCTCCCGCGGGAGGGGCTCCTACAATGAGCAGTTCTTC. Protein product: CASSSRGRGSYNEQFF. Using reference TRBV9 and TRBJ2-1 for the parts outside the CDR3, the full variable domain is DSGVTQTPKHLITATGQRVTLRCSPRSGDLSVYWYQQSLDQGLQFLIQYYNGEERAKGNILERFSAQQFPDLHSELNLSSLELGDSALYFCASSSRGRGSYNEQFFGPGTRLTVL.